This T cell receptor beta chain was retrieved from a study of STAT5B mutations in CD4+ large granular lymphocyte leukemia. Study-wide points: Top patient clones used TRBV06 genes more often: 8/27 versus 2/35 in controls.

Comments on this clone: What it recognizes is unknown.

The assay was run at survey level. Authors' methods: Productive clonotypes were detectable down to 2.59 x 10-5 frequency. Using immunoSEQ multiplex PCR, the repertoire was profiled, and TCRdb retains in-frame clones only, with some absent. The V and J calls and clone size come from that table; D and trimming were worked out from the DNA. Of about 38,000 clones listed, 70% to 80% were seen once; the top ten hold approximately 0.5%. The germline gives CDR1 SGHTA, CDR2 FQGNSA. The CDR3 loop spans 14 amino acids. The V gene lost 7 bases and the J gene lost 8 bases, with 17 bases spanning the gap. The sequence was collected from a human donor in good health. This chain connects TRBV7-2 to TRBJ1-4; D remains ambiguous. Sequenced: CD4+ T cells from blood buffy coats. CDR3 in amino acids: CASTTGPRGEKLFF. As DNA, the CDR3 is TGTGCCAGCACGACCGGCCCTCGTGGCGAAAAACTGTTTTTT.